This is a list of T cell receptor beta chains from one sample in a study of blood T cell repertoires in COVID-19. The assay was immunoSEQ multiplex PCR, and TCRdb's table has in-frame clones only and misses some. The sample holds under 300,000 clones, about 80% seen once. Sequencing was performed on peripheral blood. The receptor source for this set is a woman aged 80 or over with acute or convalescent COVID-19. CDR3s include the opening cysteine and the closing phenylalanine or tryptophan. A D gene is named only where the DNA matches it firmly. The listing skips clone size in some rows; elsewhere it reads once, few, many or a size class.

J gene,D gene,clone size,V gene,CDR3 DNA,CDR3 protein
TRBJ2-7,NA,NA,TRBV5-1,TGCGCCAGCAGCTTGGAGGTGGGGGGGCAGCAGTACTTC,CASSLEVGGQQYF
TRBJ2-7,TRBD1,NA,TRBV7-2,TGTGCCAGCAGCTTAGGACAGGGGGCGGGCGAGCAGTACTTC,CASSLGQGAGEQYF
TRBJ1-6,TRBD1,NA,TRBV30,TGTGCCTGGATGAAGGACAGGGGTGGTTCACCCCTCCACTTT,CAWMKDRGGSPLHF
TRBJ1-6,NA,NA,TRBV25-1,TGTGCCAGCAGTGAAAACGTGGCCCCCCTCCACTTT,CASSENVAPLHF
TRBJ1-1,TRBD1,NA,TRBV5-4,TGTGCCAGCAGCTTTCAGGGGGCGGGTTATACTGAAGCTTTCTTT,CASSFQGAGYTEAFF
TRBJ1-1,TRBD1,NA,TRBV5-1,TGCGCCTCGAGAGGACAGGGGGACACTGAAGCTTTCTTT,CASRGQGDTEAFF
TRBJ1-3,TRBD1,NA,TRBV5-1,TGCGCCAGCAGCTCGGGGACAGGGGCTGGAAACACCATATATTTT,CASSSGTGAGNTIYF
TRBJ2-7,TRBD2,few,TRBV27,TGTGCCAGCAGTTTATCCCCCGGGACTAGCGGGAGAGGGGCCTACGAGCAGTACTTC,CASSLSPGTSGRGAYEQYF
TRBJ1-1,NA,NA,TRBV7-9,TGTGCCAGCAGCTTAGAAGGCTTCAGGGCAACTGAAGCTTTCTTT,CASSLEGFRATEAFF
TRBJ1-4,NA,few,TRBV6-5,TGTGCCAGCAGTTGGATAGGAGGAGCAACTAATGAAAAACTGTTTTTT,CASSWIGGATNEKLFF
TRBJ2-3,NA,NA,TRBV2,TGTGCCAGACGAGCTTATCTCCGATGGACAGATACGCAGTATTTT,CARRAYLRWTDTQYF
TRBJ1-1,NA,NA,TRBV5-1,TGCGCCAGCAGCTTCGGTGTCCCCTCGAGGGAAGCTTTCTTT,CASSFGVPSREAFF
TRBJ2-3,TRBD2,NA,TRBV29-1,TGCAGCGTCGCCCAAGCGGGGGCCACAGATACGCAGTATTTT,CSVAQAGATDTQYF
TRBJ2-5,TRBD2,few,TRBV5-1,TGCGCCAGCAGCTTGGCCGGGCCGGGGGGAGAGACCCAGTACTTC,CASSLAGPGGETQYF
TRBJ1-3,TRBD1,NA,TRBV5-1,TGCGCCAGCAGCGTCGGGGGTGGACAGGCGAACTCTGGAAACACCATATATTTT,CASSVGGGQANSGNTIYF
TRBJ1-5,NA,NA,TRBV18,TGTGCCAGCTCACCTGGGGGGGCGCGTTTTCAGCCCCAGCATTTT,CASSPGGARFQPQHF
TRBJ2-1,NA,NA,TRBV9,TGTGCCAGCAGCGTAGGTTCGGGTTTCAATGAGCAGTTCTTC,CASSVGSGFNEQFF
TRBJ2-2,TRBD1,NA,TRBV11-3,TGTGCCAGCAGTCCTACCACAGGGGGGAACACCGGGGAGCTGTTTTTT,CASSPTTGGNTGELFF
TRBJ2-5,TRBD1,NA,TRBV2,TGTGCCAGCAGCTCGTCGGACAGGGAGACCCAGTACTTC,CASSSSDRETQYF
TRBJ1-2,TRBD1,few,TRBV20-1,TGCAGTGCTAGTGACAGGGTTGGCTATGGCTACACCTTC,CSASDRVGYGYTF
TRBJ2-3,NA,NA,TRBV28,TGTGCCAGCAGTCCCATTTGGGGTGGGGCAGCAGATACGCAGTATTTT,CASSPIWGGAADTQYF
TRBJ1-5,TRBD1,NA,TRBV6-5,TGTGCCAGCAGGGGACAGGGGTCTGCGAATCAGCCCCAGCATTTT,CASRGQGSANQPQHF
TRBJ1-1,NA,once,TRBV5-1,TGCGCCAGCAGTGATCCTCGACACATCGAAGCTTTCTTT,CASSDPRHIEAFF
TRBJ2-5,TRBD2,many,TRBV7-3,TGTGCCAGCAGCTTATATCCTAGGGGGACTAGGGGGGAGACCCAGTACTTC,CASSLYPRGTRGETQYF
TRBJ2-2,NA,NA,TRBV5-4,TGTGCCAGCAGCTTAACAGGGAGCGGCACCGGGGAGCTGTTTTTT,CASSLTGSGTGELFF
TRBJ1-3,NA,NA,TRBV10-3,TGTGCCATCAGTTATGAGGGCTTAGGGTCCTCTGGAAACACCATATATTTT,CAISYEGLGSSGNTIYF
TRBJ1-2,TRBD1,once,TRBV5-1,TGCGCCAGCAGCGCATCTCAGGGGGGCAGGGATGGCTACACCTTC,CASSASQGGRDGYTF
TRBJ1-2,NA,NA,TRBV5-6,TGTGCCAGCAGCTTGAGTATCGGGGATTATGGCTACACCTTC,CASSLSIGDYGYTF
TRBJ1-4,TRBD1,NA,TRBV4-1,TGCGCCAGCAGCCAAGCAGGGGGGAATGAAAAACTGTTTTTT,CASSQAGGNEKLFF
TRBJ1-5,NA,NA,TRBV19,TGTGCCAGTAGTATCCAGGGCGATCAGCCCCAGCATTTT,CASSIQGDQPQHF
TRBJ1-1,NA,few,TRBV18,TGTGCCAGCTCACCATCCTCCGGGGACACTGAAGCTTTCTTT,CASSPSSGDTEAFF
TRBJ2-3,NA,NA,TRBV30,TGTGCCTGGAGTGGGGGGGGCAGGGACACAGATACGCAGTATTTT,CAWSGGGRDTDTQYF
TRBJ1-6,TRBD1,NA,TRBV2,TGTGCCAGCAGGGATCAAACAGGGGGCCCCCCATCACCCCTCCACTTT,CASRDQTGGPPSPLHF
TRBJ2-2,TRBD2,NA,TRBV2,TGTGCCAGCAGGGGGACTAGCGGGAACACCGGGGAGCTGTTTTTT,CASRGTSGNTGELFF
TRBJ2-1,TRBD1,NA,TRBV19,TGTGCCAGTAGTCCCAGACAGGGTTACAATGAGCAGTTCTTC,CASSPRQGYNEQFF
TRBJ1-2,NA,NA,TRBV5-4,TGTGCCAGCAGCTTGCCAGGCGAGGGCTATGGCTACACCTTC,CASSLPGEGYGYTF
TRBJ1-1,TRBD1,NA,TRBV9,TGTGCCAGCAGCGTAGAGCCAGGGGGCGCGGCTTTCTTT,CASSVEPGGAAFF
TRBJ2-2,TRBD2,few,TRBV27,TGTGCCAGCAGTCGCCAACAAACTAGCGTTGGCACCGGGGAGCTGTTTTTT,CASSRQQTSVGTGELFF
TRBJ1-2,NA,few,TRBV11-1,TGTGCCACCACCGTGGGAGCTAACTATGGCTACACCTTC,CATTVGANYGYTF
TRBJ2-7,TRBD1,NA,TRBV15,TGTGCCACCAGCAGAGGGGGACAGGGGACTAGCGAGCAGTACTTC,CATSRGGQGTSEQYF
TRBJ1-6,NA,NA,TRBV4-1,TGCGCCAGCAGCCCTCCCTCGGAGCTACATTCACCCCTCCACTTT,CASSPPSELHSPLHF
TRBJ2-1,NA,NA,TRBV4-3,TGCGCCAGCAGCCAAGGGGCCGGTGGTCCCAATGAGCAGTTCTTC,CASSQGAGGPNEQFF
TRBJ2-7,NA,NA,TRBV2,TGTGCCAGCAGTGAAGGGCCAAACTACGAGCAGTACTTC,CASSEGPNYEQYF
TRBJ2-7,NA,NA,TRBV29-1,TGCAGCGTAATGAGAGATGGTGGCTACGAGCAGTACTTC,CSVMRDGGYEQYF
TRBJ1-6,NA,NA,TRBV19,TGTGCCAGTAGTTCCTCGGGGGGCTTGTCACCCCTCCACTTT,CASSSSGGLSPLHF
TRBJ2-5,NA,NA,TRBV12-5,TGTGCTAGTGGTTTTGGCGGGGGCGTGGGGGAGACCCAGTACTTC,CASGFGGGVGETQYF